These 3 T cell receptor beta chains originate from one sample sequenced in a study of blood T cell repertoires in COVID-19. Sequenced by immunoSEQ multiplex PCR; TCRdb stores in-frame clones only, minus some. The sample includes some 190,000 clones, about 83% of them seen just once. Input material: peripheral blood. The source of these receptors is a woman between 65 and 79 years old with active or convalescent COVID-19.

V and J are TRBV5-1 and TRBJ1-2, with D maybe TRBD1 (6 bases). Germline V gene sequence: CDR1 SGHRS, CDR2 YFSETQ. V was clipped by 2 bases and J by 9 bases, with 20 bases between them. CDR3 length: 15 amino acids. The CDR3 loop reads CASSFGSDSRARYTF. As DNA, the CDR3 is TGCGCCAGCAGCTTCGGGTCGGACAGTCGGGCCCGCTACACCTTC.

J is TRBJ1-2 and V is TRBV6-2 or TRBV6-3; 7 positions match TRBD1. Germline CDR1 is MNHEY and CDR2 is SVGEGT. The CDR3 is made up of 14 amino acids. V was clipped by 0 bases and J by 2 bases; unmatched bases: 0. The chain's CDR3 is CASSYSGQNYGYTF. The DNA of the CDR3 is TGTGCCAGCAGTTACTCGGGACAGAACTATGGCTACACCTTC.

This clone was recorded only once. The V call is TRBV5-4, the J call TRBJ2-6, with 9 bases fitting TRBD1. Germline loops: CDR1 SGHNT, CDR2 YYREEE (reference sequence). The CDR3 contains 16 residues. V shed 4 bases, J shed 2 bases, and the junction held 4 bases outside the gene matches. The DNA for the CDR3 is TGTGCCAGCAGCCCCGGGACAGGGACTGGGGCCAACGTCCTGACTTTC. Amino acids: CASSPGTGTGANVLTF.